This T cell receptor beta chain was captured by sequencing in a study of graft-versus-host responses after intestinal transplantation. As for the study in general: Anti-thymocyte globulin served as induction for all recipients, who then took tacrolimus and steroids for three to four years.

Using immunoSEQ multiplex PCR, the repertoire was profiled, and TCRdb retains in-frame clones only, with some absent. The sample carries about 98,000 clones, over 80% recorded once. Trimming cost V 0 bases and J 4 bases; bases outside gene matches: 9. The CDR3 is 17 amino acids. CDR1 SGHDN and CDR2 FVKESK come from the germline V gene. As regards this clone: The antigen is not known.

Findings and caveats of the study: GvH clones detected in recipient marrow included some appearing first in ileum or blood. Individuals who had graft-donor T cell macrochimerism had allografts that showed high graft-versus-host to host-versus-graft clonal ratios.

The starting material was unstimulated CD8+ T cells sorted from spleen or lymph node cells, obtained before intestinal transplant. The chain couples TRBV14 to TRBJ1-2; 9 bases are a match to TRBD1. This TCR came from a human donor who received an intestinal transplant. The CDR3 is CASSQDKGTGRLYGYTF. In nucleotides, the CDR3 is TGTGCCAGCAGCCAAGATAAGGGGACAGGGCGACTCTATGGCTACACCTTC.